This T cell receptor beta chain was found in a study of identical twins. TCRdb reprocessed the 5' RACE reads with MiXCR, giving one entry per CDR3 protein. The sample yields about 520,000 distinct CDR3 sequences, about 20% seen once. V lost 6 bases and J 3 bases, leaving 12 bases between the germline ends. The CDR3 spans 13 residues. The sample was also reused in another study, on T cells expressing NK-cell markers.

Material: CD4+ T cells sorted from blood. The receptor was derived from a woman aged 18-29 years in good health. This rearrangement joins TRBV12-3 or TRBV12-4 to TRBJ2-7, with D possibly being TRBD1 (5 bases). The DNA of the CDR3 is TGTGCCAGCAGCCGGACAAACTACTACGAGCAGTACTTC. Protein: CASSRTNYYEQYF.